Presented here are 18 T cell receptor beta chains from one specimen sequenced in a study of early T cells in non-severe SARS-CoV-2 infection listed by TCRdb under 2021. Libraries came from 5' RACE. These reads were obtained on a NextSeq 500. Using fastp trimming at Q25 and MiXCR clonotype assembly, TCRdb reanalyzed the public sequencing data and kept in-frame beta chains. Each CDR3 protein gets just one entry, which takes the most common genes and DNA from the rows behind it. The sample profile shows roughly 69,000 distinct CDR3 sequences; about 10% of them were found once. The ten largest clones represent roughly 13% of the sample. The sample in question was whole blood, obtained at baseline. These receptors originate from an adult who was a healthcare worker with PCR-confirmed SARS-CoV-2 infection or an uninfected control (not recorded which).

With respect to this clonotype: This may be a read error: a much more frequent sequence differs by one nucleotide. DNA for the CDR3: TGTGCTGGTGGTACAGGGATTTTGAACACTGAAGCTTTCTTT. Translated: CAGGTGILNTEAFF. This rearrangement joins TRBV12-5 to TRBJ1-1, with D maybe TRBD1 (6 bases). The CDR3 length is 14 residues. CDR1 and CDR2 from the germline V gene are LGHNT and FRNRAP.

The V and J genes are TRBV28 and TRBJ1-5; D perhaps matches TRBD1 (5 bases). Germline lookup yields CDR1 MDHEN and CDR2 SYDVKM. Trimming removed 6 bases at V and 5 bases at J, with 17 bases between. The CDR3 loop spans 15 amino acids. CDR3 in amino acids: CASSQTGGTYQPQHF. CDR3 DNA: TGTGCCAGCAGCCAGACTGGGGGTACATATCAGCCCCAGCATTTT.

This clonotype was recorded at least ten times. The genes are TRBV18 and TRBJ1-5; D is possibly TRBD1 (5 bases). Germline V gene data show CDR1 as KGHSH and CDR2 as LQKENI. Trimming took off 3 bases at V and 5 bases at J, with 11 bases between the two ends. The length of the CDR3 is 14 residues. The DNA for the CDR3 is TGTGCCAGCTCACCGGGGTTGGGGCATCAGCCCCAGCATTTT. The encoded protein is CASSPGLGHQPQHF.

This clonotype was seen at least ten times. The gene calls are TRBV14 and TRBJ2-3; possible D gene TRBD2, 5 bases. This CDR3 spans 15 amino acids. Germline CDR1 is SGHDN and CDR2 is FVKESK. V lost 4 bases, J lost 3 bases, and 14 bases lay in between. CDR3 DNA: TGTGCCAGCAGCCGCCAGGCCACTAGGACAGATACGCAGTATTTT. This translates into CASSRQATRTDTQYF.

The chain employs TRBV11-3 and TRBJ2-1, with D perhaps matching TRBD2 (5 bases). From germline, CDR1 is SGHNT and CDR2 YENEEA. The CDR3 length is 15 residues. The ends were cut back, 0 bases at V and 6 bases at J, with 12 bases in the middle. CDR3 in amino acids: CASSLEAVFPNEQFF. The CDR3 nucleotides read TGTGCCAGCAGCTTAGAAGCGGTCTTCCCCAATGAGCAGTTCTTC.

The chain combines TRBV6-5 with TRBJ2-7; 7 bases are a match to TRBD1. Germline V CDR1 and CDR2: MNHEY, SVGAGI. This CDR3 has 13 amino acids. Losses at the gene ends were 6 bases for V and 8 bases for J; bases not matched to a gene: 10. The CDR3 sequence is CASRGTAIMKQYF. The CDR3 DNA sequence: TGTGCCAGCAGAGGGACAGCAATTATGAAGCAGTACTTC.

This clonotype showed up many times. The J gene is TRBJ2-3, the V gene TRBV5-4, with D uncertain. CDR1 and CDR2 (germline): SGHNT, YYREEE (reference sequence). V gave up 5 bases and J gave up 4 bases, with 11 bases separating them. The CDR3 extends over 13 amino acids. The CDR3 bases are TGTGCCAGCAGTAGCATCGAGTCAGATACGCAGTATTTT. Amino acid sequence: CASSSIESDTQYF.

Here the CDR3 reads CASSLQGLAGTDTQYF. The CDR3 bases are TGTGCCAGCAGCTTACAGGGACTAGCGGGCACAGATACGCAGTATTTT. The chain joins TRBV7-9 to TRBJ2-3; 11 nucleotides line up with TRBD2. Germline CDR1 is SEHNR and CDR2 is FQNEAQ (reference sequence). This CDR3 is 16 amino acids long. The V gene end was trimmed by 2 bases and the J gene end by 1 base; junction bases not matched to a gene: 2.

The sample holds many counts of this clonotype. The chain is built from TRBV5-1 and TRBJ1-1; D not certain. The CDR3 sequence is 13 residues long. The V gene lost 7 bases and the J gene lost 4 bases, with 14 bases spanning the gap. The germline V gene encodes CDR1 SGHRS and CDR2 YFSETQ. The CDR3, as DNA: TGCGCCAGCTCCCGTCCCGATGGCACTGAAGCTTTCTTT. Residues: CASSRPDGTEAFF.

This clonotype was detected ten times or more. CDR3 DNA sequence: TGTGCCAGCAGTTTATCGACAGGGGTTGTGGAGACCCAGTACTTC. Encoded protein: CASSLSTGVVETQYF. The rearrangement joins TRBV27 to TRBJ2-5; 8 bases are a match to TRBD1. V lost 0 bases and J lost 5; bases outside the gene matches: 5. This CDR3 spans 15 amino acids. The germline gives CDR1 MNHEY, CDR2 SMNVEV (reference sequence).

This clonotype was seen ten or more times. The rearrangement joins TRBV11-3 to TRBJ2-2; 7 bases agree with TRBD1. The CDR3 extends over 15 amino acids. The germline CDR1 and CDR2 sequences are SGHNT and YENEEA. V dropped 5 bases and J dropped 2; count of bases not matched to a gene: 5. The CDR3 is CASSPRDRNTGELFF. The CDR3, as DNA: TGTGCCAGCAGCCCGAGGGACAGAAACACCGGGGAGCTGTTTTTT.

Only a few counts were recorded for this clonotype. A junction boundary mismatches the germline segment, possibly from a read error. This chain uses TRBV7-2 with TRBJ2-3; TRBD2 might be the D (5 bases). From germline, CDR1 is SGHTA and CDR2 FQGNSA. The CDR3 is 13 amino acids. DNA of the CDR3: TGTGCCAGCAGCCTAGCTTGGACAGATACGCAGTATTTT. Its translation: CASSLAWTDTQYF.

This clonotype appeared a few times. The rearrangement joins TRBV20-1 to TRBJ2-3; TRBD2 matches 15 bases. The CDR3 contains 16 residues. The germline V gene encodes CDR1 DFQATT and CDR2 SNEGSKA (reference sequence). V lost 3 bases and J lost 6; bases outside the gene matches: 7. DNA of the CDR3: TGCAGTGCTAGTGGAAGAGGGACTAGCGGGAGGGATACGCAGTATTTT. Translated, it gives CSASGRGTSGRDTQYF.

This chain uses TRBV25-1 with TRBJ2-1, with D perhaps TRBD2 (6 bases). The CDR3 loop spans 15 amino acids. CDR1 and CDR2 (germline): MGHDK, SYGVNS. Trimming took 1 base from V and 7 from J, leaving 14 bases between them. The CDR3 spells CASSELGGVGNEQFF. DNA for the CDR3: TGTGCCAGCAGTGAATTGGGGGGAGTAGGAAATGAGCAGTTCTTC.

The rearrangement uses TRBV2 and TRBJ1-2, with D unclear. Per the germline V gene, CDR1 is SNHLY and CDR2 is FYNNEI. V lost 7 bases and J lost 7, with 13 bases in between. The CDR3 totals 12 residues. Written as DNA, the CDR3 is TGTGCCAGCAATTCAGGATTAAGTGGCTACACCTTC. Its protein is CASNSGLSGYTF.

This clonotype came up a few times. The CDR3 region is CASSYSYATYNEQFF. The CDR3 DNA reads TGTGCCAGCAGTTACTCATATGCCACATACAATGAGCAGTTCTTC. The rearrangement joins TRBV6-5 to TRBJ2-1; D uncertain. Trimming shortened V by 0 bases and J by 4 bases, and 10 bases separated the two germline ends. The CDR3 is made up of 15 amino acids. Germline-derived CDR1 and CDR2 are MNHEY and SVGAGI.

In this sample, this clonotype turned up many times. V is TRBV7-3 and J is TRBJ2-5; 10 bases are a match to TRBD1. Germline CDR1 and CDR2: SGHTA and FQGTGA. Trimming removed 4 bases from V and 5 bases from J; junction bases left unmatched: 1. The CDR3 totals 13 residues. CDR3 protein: CASSWGQGETQYF. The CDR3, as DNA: TGTGCCAGCAGCTGGGGACAGGGGGAGACCCAGTACTTC.

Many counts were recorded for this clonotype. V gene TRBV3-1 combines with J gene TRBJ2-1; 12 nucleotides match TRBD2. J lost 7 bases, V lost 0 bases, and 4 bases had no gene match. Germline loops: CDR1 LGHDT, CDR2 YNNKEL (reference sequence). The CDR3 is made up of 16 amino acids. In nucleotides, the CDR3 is TGTGCCAGCAGCCAAGATCGGACTAGCGGGGCAAATGAGCAGTTCTTC. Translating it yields CASSQDRTSGANEQFF.